What follows are 22 T cell receptor beta chains derived from one specimen sequenced in a study of shared clonotypes between healthy human individuals. Sequenced by immunoSEQ multiplex PCR; TCRdb stores in-frame clones only, minus some. Of 980,000 or so clones in the sample, over 75% were seen once. The sample consisted of memory CD4+ T cells sorted from blood. Documented subset: CD45RA-negative fraction. The receptors were sampled from a man aged 18 to 29 in good health.

The genes are TRBV29-1 and TRBJ1-6, with D maybe TRBD1 (5 bases). CDR1 is SQVTM and CDR2 is ANQGSEA in the germline V gene. The CDR3 extends over 17 amino acids. V was shortened by 1 base and J by 6 bases, with 19 bases between the two germline ends. The CDR3 here is CSVEGGSGSGTNSPLHF. CDR3 sequence (DNA): TGCAGCGTTGAAGGGGGCTCGGGCAGTGGAACTAATTCACCCCTCCACTTT.

This chain joins TRBV27 and TRBJ1-1; perhaps TRBD1 as D (5 bases). Trimming removed 3 bases from V and 5 bases from J, with 13 bases in between. This CDR3 is built from 14 residues. Looked up from germline, CDR1 is MNHEY and CDR2 is SMNVEV (reference sequence). The CDR3, as DNA: TGTGCCAGCAGTTTTGGCAGGGTGGGTACTGAAGCTTTCTTT. Translated: CASSFGRVGTEAFF.

J is TRBJ2-2 and V is TRBV19; TRBD2 might be the D (5 bases). The V gene lost 8 bases and the J gene lost 0 bases, with 10 bases spanning the gap. This CDR3 spans 14 amino acids. Germline assignment: CDR1 LNHDA and CDR2 SQIVND (reference sequence). CDR3 sequence: CASSGLANTGELFF. DNA for the CDR3: TGTGCCAGTTCCGGACTTGCGAACACCGGGGAGCTGTTTTTT. Full variable domain (rest looked up from reference TRBV19 and TRBJ2-2): DGGITQSPKYLFRKEGQNVTLSCEQNLNHDAMYWYRQDPGQGLRLIYYSQIVNDFQKGDIAEGYSVSREKKESFPLTVTSAQKNPTAFYLCASSGLANTGELFFGEGSRLTVL.

The chain links TRBV7-2 to TRBJ2-1; either TRBD1 or TRBD2 may supply D (5 bases each). Trimming left V 4 bases short and J 0 bases short, with 10 bases between. This CDR3 region has 15 residues. Germline V gives CDR1 SGHTA, CDR2 FQGNSA. The CDR3: CASSSEGNSYNEQFF. In DNA, the CDR3 is TGTGCCAGCAGCTCCGAGGGGAACTCCTACAATGAGCAGTTCTTC. Supplemented by reference TRBV7-2 and TRBJ2-1, the full variable domain reads GAGVSQSPSNKVTEKGKDVELRCDPISGHTALYWYRQSLGQGLEFLIYFQGNSAPDKSGLPSDRFSAERTGGSVSTLTIQRTQQEDSAVYLCASSSEGNSYNEQFFGPGTRLTVL.

The rearrangement links TRBV5-1 to TRBJ2-1; TRBD2 matches 12 bases. The ends lost 4 bases at V and 7 bases at J; junction bases unmatched: 6. The CDR3 is 15 residues long. The germline V gene has CDR1 SGHRS and CDR2 YFSETQ. CDR3 region: CASSDGLAGINEQFF. For the CDR3, the DNA is TGCGCCAGCAGCGATGGACTAGCGGGGATTAATGAGCAGTTCTTC.

This chain uses TRBV2 with TRBJ2-1; 8 bases line up with TRBD2. The CDR3 is 16 amino acids. The germline V gene has CDR1 SNHLY and CDR2 FYNNEI. V was clipped by 0 bases and J by 12 bases; unmatched bases: 13. This CDR3 reads CASSEAQRAGGVGQFF. DNA for the CDR3: TGTGCCAGCAGTGAAGCGCAACGGGCGGGGGGCGTCGGGCAGTTCTTC.

V and J are TRBV30 and TRBJ2-7; 10 positions match TRBD2. This CDR3 has 12 residues. V shed 4 bases and J 5 bases; nucleotides not matched to a gene: 2. The germline CDR1 and CDR2 sequences are GTSNPN and SVGIG (reference sequence). This chain's CDR3 is CAWTSGGNEQYF. The CDR3 DNA reads as TGTGCCTGGACTAGCGGGGGTAACGAGCAGTACTTC. Combining the CDR3 with reference TRBV30 and TRBJ2-7 gives the whole variable domain SQTIHQWPATLVQPVGSPLSLECTVEGTSNPNLYWYRQAAGRGLQLLFYSVGIGQISSEVPQNLSASRPQDRQFILSSKKLLLSDSGFYLCAWTSGGNEQYFGPGTRLTVT.

The chain has TRBV10-3 and TRBJ1-1, with D possibly being TRBD1 (5 bases). The CDR3 runs 13 residues. Trimming pared 7 bases from V and 4 bases from J, leaving 13 bases between. Germline V CDR1 and CDR2: ENHRY, SYGVKD. Here the CDR3 reads CAINGGSGTEAFF. In nucleotides, the CDR3 is TGTGCCATCAACGGGGGATCCGGCACTGAAGCTTTCTTT.

The chain has TRBV29-1 and TRBJ2-2; a weak D match, TRBD2 (6 bases). Germline V gene lookup returns CDR1 SQVTM and CDR2 ANQGSEA. The CDR3 spans 14 residues. The V end lost 8 bases, the J end lost 5 bases, and 18 bases lay between the germline ends. CDR3 amino acids: CSTRHGGGTGELFF. CDR3 in DNA: TGCAGCACTCGTCACGGGGGTGGAACCGGGGAGCTGTTTTTT.

This clone was seen repeatedly, ten times or more. The chain uses TRBV14 and TRBJ2-1, with TRBD1 matching over 7 bases. Losses at the gene ends were 0 bases for V and 8 bases for J; bases not matched to a gene: 19. CDR1 and CDR2 (germline): SGHDN, FVKESK. The CDR3 runs 19 residues. In DNA, the CDR3 is TGTGCCAGCAGCCAAGAAACAGGGGCCTGGGTACCCACACACTATGAGCAGTTCTTC. Translating gives CASSQETGAWVPTHYEQFF.

The genes are TRBV19 and TRBJ2-2; D could derive from TRBD1 or TRBD2 (6 bases each). V gave up 1 base and J gave up 1 base, with 13 bases separating them. This CDR3 is 17 amino acids long. Germline lookup yields CDR1 LNHDA and CDR2 SQIVND (reference sequence). The CDR3 is CASSIASGAGNTGELFF. CDR3 nucleotides: TGTGCCAGTAGTATAGCTTCGGGGGCAGGGAACACCGGGGAGCTGTTTTTT.

The gene calls are TRBV5-1 and TRBJ2-5; either TRBD1 or TRBD2 may fit D (5 bases each). The CDR3 length is 16 residues. The germline V gene has CDR1 SGHRS and CDR2 YFSETQ. The V end lost 0 bases, the J end lost 5 bases, and 17 bases lay between the germline ends. CDR3 nucleotides: TGCGCCAGCAGCTTGGAGGGCGGAAGGGGACGGGAGACCCAGTACTTC. As protein: CASSLEGGRGRETQYF.

This chain uses TRBV5-1 with TRBJ2-7; 7 positions agree with TRBD2. Germline CDR1 reads SGHRS; CDR2 reads YFSETQ. This CDR3 region has 13 residues. With V trimmed by 3 bases and J by 6 bases, 6 bases remained unmatched. The chain's CDR3 is CASSSIGGGEQYF. The CDR3 DNA reads as TGCGCCAGCAGCTCCATTGGGGGGGGCGAGCAGTACTTC.

The chain is built from TRBV6-1 and TRBJ2-7, with a possible D match to TRBD2 (5 bases). Trimming pared 0 bases from V and 0 bases from J, leaving 9 bases between. The CDR3 length is 15 residues. Germline assignment: CDR1 MNHNS and CDR2 SASEGT. CDR3 region: CASSEASAVSYEQYF. In nucleotides, the CDR3 is TGTGCCAGCAGTGAAGCGTCAGCGGTCTCCTACGAGCAGTACTTC.

The genes are TRBV5-6 and TRBJ1-5; 8 bases map to TRBD1. This CDR3 spans 16 amino acids. Germline trimming cut 4 bases from V and 0 bases from J; bases unmatched to any gene: 6. Per the germline V gene, CDR1 is SGHDT and CDR2 is YYEEEE. The DNA for the CDR3 is TGTGCCAGCAGCCTCGGGACAGGTCTTAGCAATCAGCCCCAGCATTTT. The encoded protein is CASSLGTGLSNQPQHF.

The chain joins TRBV5-1 to TRBJ1-2, with D tentatively TRBD1 (5 bases). The V end lost 3 bases, the J end lost 2 bases, and 11 bases lay between the germline ends. CDR1 is SGHRS and CDR2 is YFSETQ in the germline V gene. The CDR3 covers 14 residues. CDR3 sequence (DNA): TGCGCCAGCAGCTGGGGGTCCGGGAACTATGGCTACACCTTC. This codes for CASSWGSGNYGYTF.

This chain connects TRBV6-6 to TRBJ1-6, with 8 bases lining up with TRBD1. V lost 6 bases, J lost 7 bases, and 5 bases stayed unmatched. Germline V lookup: CDR1 MNHNY, CDR2 SVGAGI (reference sequence). The CDR3 loop spans 14 amino acids. This CDR3 reads CASSRTGSNSPLHF. CDR3 nucleotide sequence: TGTGCCAGCAGCCGGACAGGGTCCAATTCACCCCTCCACTTT.

Note on this clone: Other DNA sequences from this sample encode an identical CDR3 as well. The chain carries TRBV18 and TRBJ1-5, with 9 bases matching TRBD1. The V gene's germline CDR1 is KGHSH and CDR2 LQKENI. The CDR3 has 14 residues. V shed 3 bases and J 7 bases; nucleotides not matched to a gene: 4. The CDR3 nucleotides read TGTGCCAGCTCACCCCAGGACAGGGGACAGCCCCAGCATTTT. It is translated as CASSPQDRGQPQHF.

This chain links TRBV6-1 with TRBJ2-7; D gene uncertain. CDR1 is MNHNS, CDR2 SASEGT, per germline. V was clipped by 5 bases and J by 1 base, with 15 bases between them. The CDR3 contains 15 residues. The CDR3 reads CASSSPGLGSYEQYF. The DNA of the CDR3 is TGTGCCAGCAGTTCACCGGGCCTGGGGTCCTACGAGCAGTACTTC.

V is TRBV11-2 and J is TRBJ2-3; no clear D. The V gene lost 9 bases and the J gene lost 3 bases, with 13 bases spanning the gap. This CDR3 comprises 13 residues. CDR1 and CDR2 (germline): SGHAT, FQNNGV. CDR3 loop: CASTGPMTDTQYF. DNA of the CDR3: TGTGCCAGTACCGGGCCGATGACAGATACGCAGTATTTT. The full variable domain, rest sourced from reference TRBV11-2 and TRBJ2-3, is EAGVAQSPRYKIIEKRQSVAFWCNPISGHATLYWYQQILGQGPKLLIQFQNNGVVDDSQLPKDRFSAERLKGVDSTLKIQPAKLEDSAVYLCASTGPMTDTQYFGPGTRLTVL.

This clone has just a few counts. This chain uses TRBV29-1 with TRBJ2-3, with D perhaps matching TRBD1 or TRBD2 (5 bases each). The CDR3 consists of 12 residues. Trimming took off 8 bases at V and 2 bases at J, with 11 bases between the two ends. CDR1 SQVTM and CDR2 ANQGSEA come from the germline V gene. The DNA for the CDR3 is TGCAGCTTTTCGGGGCTCACAGATACGCAGTATTTT. It specifies CSFSGLTDTQYF.

The chain employs TRBV11-3 and TRBJ2-1; the match to TRBD1 covers 7 bases. CDR1 SGHNT and CDR2 YENEEA come from the germline V gene. The CDR3 contains 12 residues. With V trimmed by 5 bases and J by 7 bases, 2 bases remained unmatched. The CDR3, as DNA: TGTGCCAGCAGCGAACAGGGGAATGAGCAGTTCTTC. Translated, it gives CASSEQGNEQFF.